This TCR beta chain was captured by sequencing in a study of identical twins. This clonotype has only a few counts. In TCRdb, the 5' RACE reads were re-called with MiXCR into one record per CDR3 protein. The profile shows approximately 190,000 distinct CDR3 sequences, approximately 15% of them singletons. CDR3 length equals 15 residues. Germline CDR1 and CDR2: GTSNPN and SVGIG (reference sequence). With V trimmed by 2 bases and J by 0 bases, 3 bases remained unmatched. The same data also contributed to another study, on T cells expressing NK-cell markers. That work states: Among the eight sequenced donors, seven tested HCMV-seropositive and one tested seronegative. Six or seven donors had dominant NKG2C+ clonotypes that comprised roughly 1.0-7.0% of their CD8+ T cells. Expanded NKG2C+ T cell clones were not confirmed as HCMV-specific.

Sequencing used CD8+ T cells sorted from blood. The TCR was taken from a woman younger than 35 in good health. The chain recombines TRBV30 with TRBJ2-5; 10 bases align to TRBD1. The DNA of the CDR3 is TGTGCCTGGAGTCAGGGACAGGGGTACCAAGAGACCCAGTACTTC. It translates to CAWSQGQGYQETQYF.